Shown below are 20 T cell receptor beta chains from a single sample sequenced in a study of beta chain features in type 1 diabetes (dated by TCRdb to 2016 to 2019). The library was obtained by the immunoSEQ multiplex PCR assay. The entire amount of isolated RNA was reverse transcribed using the High Capacity cDNA Reverse Transcription Kit, so the sequenced TCRB transcripts were expressed ones. TCRdb stores this immuneACCESS table with in-frame sequences only. Part of the clones is absent; in the studies checked, under half of the shortfall reflects unresolved V genes, and no reason is known for the rest. The sample table lists 200,000 to 250,000 clones, around 65% of them with a count of one. Around 0.057% of the sample rests with the top ten. Specimen: naive CD4+ T cells from blood. The sample's cell subset or site label, in plain terms: true naive CD4+ T cells. All receptors come from a man aged 30 to 39 in good health.

CDR3: CASSLEGPTGANVLTF. CDR3 DNA sequence: TGCGCCAGCAGCTTGGAAGGGCCCACTGGGGCCAACGTCCTGACTTTC. The rearrangement links TRBV5-1 to TRBJ2-6, with D unclear. Trimming took 0 bases from V and 2 from J, leaving 9 bases between them. The CDR3 is made up of 16 amino acids. Germline loops: CDR1 SGHRS, CDR2 YFSETQ.

The gene calls are TRBV15 and TRBJ2-1, with D unresolved. Trimming stripped 1 base from V and 2 bases from J, with 9 bases between. The germline CDR1 and CDR2 sequences are LNHNV and YYDKDF (reference sequence). There are 15 residues in the CDR3. In DNA, the CDR3 is TGTGCCACCAGCAGAGCCGTGACTCCCTACAATGAGCAGTTCTTC. Amino acid sequence: CATSRAVTPYNEQFF.

V gene TRBV7-2 combines with J gene TRBJ2-2, with D unclear. This CDR3 is 13 amino acids long. CDR1 and CDR2 from the germline V gene are SGHTA and FQGNSA. Trimming cost V 8 bases and J 1 base, with 8 bases left between them. The CDR3 protein is CASSSRNTGELFF. CDR3 in DNA: TGTGCCAGCTCCTCCCGGAACACCGGGGAGCTGTTTTTT.

The chain recombines TRBV27 with TRBJ2-3; 7 positions match TRBD2. This CDR3 region has 16 residues. CDR1 is MNHEY, CDR2 SMNVEV, per germline (reference sequence). J was trimmed by 3 bases and V by 5 bases; bases with no gene match: 11. The CDR3 bases are TGTGCCAGCAGTCCTATAGCGGGCCTAATTACAGATACGCAGTATTTT. This encodes CASSPIAGLITDTQYF.

This rearrangement joins TRBV5-6 to TRBJ2-7; possibly TRBD2 for D (5 bases). The ends were cut back, 5 bases at V and 3 bases at J, with 9 bases in the middle. This CDR3 has 12 amino acids. Germline assignment: CDR1 SGHDT and CDR2 YYEEEE. The CDR3 sequence: CASSLGVYEQYF. The CDR3, as DNA: TGTGCCAGCAGTCTCGGGGTCTACGAGCAGTACTTC.

This clone was detected only a few times. The V and J genes are TRBV29-1 and TRBJ2-7, with a weak D call TRBD1 (5 bases). Germline loops: CDR1 SQVTM, CDR2 ANQGSEA. This CDR3 spans 12 amino acids. V gave up 4 bases and J gave up 2 bases, with 9 bases separating them. CDR3 region: CSVGNRPYEQYF. CDR3 nucleotides: TGCAGCGTTGGAAACAGGCCCTACGAGCAGTACTTC.

The J gene is TRBJ2-7, the V gene TRBV30; D is ambiguous. The CDR3 is made up of 11 amino acids. With 1 base removed from V and 5 bases from J, the gap between germline ends came to 6 bases. The germline V gene has CDR1 GTSNPN and CDR2 SVGIG (reference sequence). CDR3: CAWSDENEQYF. The CDR3 DNA is TGTGCCTGGAGTGATGAGAACGAGCAGTACTTC.

V gene TRBV29-1 combines with J gene TRBJ1-2; D unclear. The length of the CDR3 is 12 residues. Germline CDR1 and CDR2: SQVTM and ANQGSEA. Trimming cost V 7 bases and J 2 bases, with 11 bases left between them. Written as DNA, the CDR3 is TGCAGCGCCACGGACGGGAACTATGGCTACACCTTC. Its translation is CSATDGNYGYTF.

The chain recombines TRBV14 with TRBJ1-6; tentative D call: TRBD1 (5 bases). From germline, CDR1 is SGHDN and CDR2 FVKESK. The CDR3 runs to 14 residues. The V and J ends lost 4 bases and 7 bases respectively, with 11 bases between them. CDR3 in DNA: TGTGCCAGCAGCCGCCATCAGGGAAATTCACCCCTCCACTTT. Translating gives CASSRHQGNSPLHF.

This clone was recorded a few times. The CDR3 here is CASSDRAGQNTDTQYF. CDR3 coding DNA: TGTGCCAGCAGCGATCGGGCGGGACAAAACACAGATACGCAGTATTTT. The chain uses TRBV9 and TRBJ2-3; D possibly matches TRBD1 or TRBD2 (6 bases each). V was shortened by 3 bases and J by 2 bases, with 16 bases between the two germline ends. The CDR3 has 16 amino acids. Germline CDR1 reads SGDLS; CDR2 reads YYNGEE.

The rearrangement links TRBV7-9 to TRBJ2-2, with a possible D match to TRBD2 (6 bases). Looked up from germline, CDR1 is SEHNR and CDR2 is FQNEAQ (reference sequence). V gave up 2 bases and J gave up 6 bases, with 13 bases separating them. There are 15 residues in the CDR3. The CDR3 sequence is CASSLPRLEAGELFF. The CDR3 region has the DNA TGTGCCAGCAGCTTACCCAGACTAGAGGCCGGGGAGCTGTTTTTT. Based on the CDR3 plus reference TRBV7-9 and TRBJ2-2, the full variable domain is DTGVSQNPRHKITKRGQNVTFRCDPISEHNRLYWYRQTLGQGPEFLTYFQNEAQLEKSRLLSDRFSAERPKGSFSTLEIQRTEQGDSAMYLCASSLPRLEAGELFFGEGSRLTVL.

This clone has a single count. The gene calls are TRBV7-2 and TRBJ2-1; no clear D. The length of the CDR3 is 14 residues. The V and J ends lost 1 base and 6 bases respectively, with 10 bases between them. The germline gives CDR1 SGHTA, CDR2 FQGNSA. CDR3 region: CASSLVPQINEQFF. The CDR3 DNA sequence: TGTGCCAGCAGCTTAGTACCTCAGATCAATGAGCAGTTCTTC.

This clone was seen only a few times. The J gene is TRBJ2-7, the V gene TRBV9, with 9 positions matching TRBD2. The CDR3 runs to 13 residues. Germline assignment: CDR1 SGDLS and CDR2 YYNGEE. With 2 bases clipped from V and 6 bases from J, the junction kept 3 bases outside the gene matches. The CDR3 region has the DNA TGTGCCAGCAGCGTTAGCGGGAGAGGCGAGCAGTACTTC. Translation gives CASSVSGRGEQYF.

This clone was detected only a few times. The chain employs TRBV15 and TRBJ2-1, with a possible D match to TRBD1 (6 bases). Germline loops: CDR1 LNHNV, CDR2 YYDKDF (reference sequence). This CDR3 is built from 16 residues. With 3 bases removed from V and 4 bases from J, the gap between germline ends came to 16 bases. The CDR3 nucleotides are TGTGCCACCAGCAGGAAGACAGGTTCCCTTTACAATGAGCAGTTCTTC. Protein sequence: CATSRKTGSLYNEQFF.

This clone was observed once. This chain joins TRBV15 and TRBJ1-1, with 9 bases aligning to TRBD1. J gave up 5 bases and V 6 bases, and 10 bases lay outside the gene matches. Germline loops: CDR1 LNHNV, CDR2 YYDKDF (reference sequence). The CDR3 length is 15 residues. The CDR3 region is CATRAQGALVTEAFF. For the CDR3, the DNA is TGTGCCACCAGGGCACAGGGGGCGTTGGTTACTGAAGCTTTCTTT.

This clone has just a few counts. This chain links TRBV30 with TRBJ2-7, with D perhaps matching TRBD2 (6 bases). The V and J ends lost 2 bases and 0 bases respectively, with 11 bases between them. The CDR3 runs 14 residues. In germline, CDR1 is GTSNPN, CDR2 SVGIG (reference sequence). The CDR3: CAWSRRASSYEQYF. CDR3 DNA: TGTGCCTGGAGTCGGAGGGCGAGCTCCTACGAGCAGTACTTC. The full variable domain, with the rest looked up from reference TRBV30 and TRBJ2-7, is SQTIHQWPATLVQPVGSPLSLECTVEGTSNPNLYWYRQAAGRGLQLLFYSVGIGQISSEVPQNLSASRPQDRQFILSSKKLLLSDSGFYLCAWSRRASSYEQYFGPGTRLTVT.

The chain recombines TRBV7-2 with TRBJ2-5; D perhaps matches TRBD1 (5 bases). CDR1 and CDR2 (germline): SGHTA, FQGNSA. V was cut by 1 base and J by 3 bases, with 12 bases left in between. The CDR3 loop spans 15 amino acids. The CDR3: CASSLGGSREETQYF. The CDR3 DNA follows: TGTGCCAGCAGCTTAGGAGGATCCAGGGAAGAGACCCAGTACTTC.

This clone was picked up a small number of times. The chain joins TRBV10-3 to TRBJ2-3; D might be TRBD1 or TRBD2, each matching 5 bases. The CDR3 totals 14 residues. V lost 0 bases and J 4 bases, leaving 8 bases between the germline ends. Germline CDR1 is ENHRY and CDR2 is SYGVKD. CDR3 bases: TGTGCCATCAGTGAGTCTAGGGACGCAGATACGCAGTATTTT. Protein sequence: CAISESRDADTQYF.

A word on this clone: In the same sample, other DNA sequences code for this CDR3. The chain combines TRBV29-1 with TRBJ1-4, with D tentatively TRBD1 (5 bases). V was cut by 4 bases and J by 3 bases, with 9 bases left in between. The CDR3 is 13 residues long. The germline CDR1 and CDR2 sequences are SQVTM and ANQGSEA. The chain's CDR3 is CSVADTPNEKLFF. CDR3 DNA sequence: TGCAGCGTTGCGGACACCCCTAATGAAAAACTGTTTTTT. Based on the CDR3 plus reference TRBV29-1 and TRBJ1-4, the full variable domain is SAVISQKPSRDICQRGTSLTIQCQVDSQVTMMFWYRQQPGQSLTLIATANQGSEATYESGFVIDKFPISRPNLTFSTLTVSNMSPEDSSIYLCSVADTPNEKLFFGSGTQLSVL.

The V call is TRBV5-1, the J call TRBJ2-3, with a weak D call TRBD1 (5 bases). The CDR3 totals 15 residues. CDR1 and CDR2 from the germline V gene are SGHRS and YFSETQ. V lost 0 bases, J lost 2 bases, and 10 bases lay in between. The CDR3 loop is CASSLDSRATDTQYF. DNA for the CDR3: TGCGCCAGCAGCTTGGATAGCAGGGCCACAGATACGCAGTATTTT.